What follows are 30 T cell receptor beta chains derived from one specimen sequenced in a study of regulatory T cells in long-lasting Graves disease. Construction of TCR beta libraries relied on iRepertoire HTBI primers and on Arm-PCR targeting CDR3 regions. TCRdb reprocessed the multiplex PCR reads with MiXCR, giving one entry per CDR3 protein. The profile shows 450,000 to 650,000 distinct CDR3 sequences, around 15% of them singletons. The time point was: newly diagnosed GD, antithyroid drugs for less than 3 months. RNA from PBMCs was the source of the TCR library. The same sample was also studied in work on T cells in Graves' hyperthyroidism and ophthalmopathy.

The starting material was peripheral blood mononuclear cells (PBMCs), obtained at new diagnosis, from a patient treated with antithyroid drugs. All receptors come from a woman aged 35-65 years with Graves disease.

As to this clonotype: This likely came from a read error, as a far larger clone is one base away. The CDR3 bases are TGTGCCAGCAGGTCGACTAGCGGGGGAGGGGAGCAGTACTTC. It encodes CASRSTSGGGEQYF. The V call is TRBV6-2 or TRBV6-3, the J call TRBJ2-7; 12 bases are shared with TRBD2. The CDR3 sequence is 14 residues long. CDR1 and CDR2 (germline): MNHEY, SVGEGT. After removal of 6 bases from V and 7 bases from J, the junction contained 7 bases not matched to a gene.

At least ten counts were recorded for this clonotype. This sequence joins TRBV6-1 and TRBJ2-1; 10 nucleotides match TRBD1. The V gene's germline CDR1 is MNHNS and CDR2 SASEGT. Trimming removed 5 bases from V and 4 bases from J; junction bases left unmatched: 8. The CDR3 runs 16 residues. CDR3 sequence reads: CASSIRDRGLYNEQFF. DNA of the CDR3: TGTGCCAGCAGTATCCGGGACAGGGGCCTATACAATGAGCAGTTCTTC.

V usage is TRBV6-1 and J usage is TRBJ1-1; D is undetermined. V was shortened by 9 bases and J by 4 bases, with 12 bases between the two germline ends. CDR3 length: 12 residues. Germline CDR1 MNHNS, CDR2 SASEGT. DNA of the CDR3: TGTGCCAGTACCAGGTACCCCACTGAAGCTTTCTTT. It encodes CASTRYPTEAFF.

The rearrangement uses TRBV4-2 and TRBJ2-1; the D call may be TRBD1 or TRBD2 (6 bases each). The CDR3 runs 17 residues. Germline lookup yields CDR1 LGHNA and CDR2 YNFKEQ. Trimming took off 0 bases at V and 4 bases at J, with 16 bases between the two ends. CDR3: CASSQERPGARYNEQFF. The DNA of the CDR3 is TGTGCCAGCAGCCAAGAGAGACCGGGGGCGCGGTACAATGAGCAGTTCTTC.

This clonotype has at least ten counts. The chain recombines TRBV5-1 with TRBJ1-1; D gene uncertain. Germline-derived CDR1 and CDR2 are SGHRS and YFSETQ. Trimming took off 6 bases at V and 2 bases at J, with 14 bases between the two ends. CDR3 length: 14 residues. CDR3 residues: CASTTDKANTEAFF. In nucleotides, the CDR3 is TGCGCCAGCACCACTGACAAGGCAAACACTGAAGCTTTCTTT. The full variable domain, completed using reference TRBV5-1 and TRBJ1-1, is KAGVTQTPRYLIKTRGQQVTLSCSPISGHRSVSWYQQTPGQGLQFLFEYFSETQRNKGNFPGRFSGRQFSNSRSEMNVSTLELGDSALYLCASTTDKANTEAFFGQGTRLTVV.

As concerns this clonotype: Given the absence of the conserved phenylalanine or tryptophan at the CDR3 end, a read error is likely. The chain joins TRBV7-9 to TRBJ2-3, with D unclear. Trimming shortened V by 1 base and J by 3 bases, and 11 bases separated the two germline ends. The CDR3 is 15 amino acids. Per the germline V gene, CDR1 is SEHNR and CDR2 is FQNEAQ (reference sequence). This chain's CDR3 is CASSLGGFTTDTQYL. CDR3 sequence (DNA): TGTGCCAGCAGCTTAGGCGGATTTACAACAGATACGCAGTATCTT.

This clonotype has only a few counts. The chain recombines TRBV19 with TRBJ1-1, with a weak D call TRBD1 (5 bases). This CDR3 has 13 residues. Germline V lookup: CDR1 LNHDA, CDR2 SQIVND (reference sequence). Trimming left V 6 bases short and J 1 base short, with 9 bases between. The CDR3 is CASRKGSNTEAFF. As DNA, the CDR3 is TGTGCCAGTAGAAAGGGGTCGAACACTGAAGCTTTCTTT.

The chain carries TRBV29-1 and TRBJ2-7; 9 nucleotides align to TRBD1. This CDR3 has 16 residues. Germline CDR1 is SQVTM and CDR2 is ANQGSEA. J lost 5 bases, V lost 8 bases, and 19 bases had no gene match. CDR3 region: CSCLFEKGTGRDEQYF. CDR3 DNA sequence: TGCAGCTGCCTGTTCGAGAAAGGGACAGGGAGAGACGAGCAGTACTTC.

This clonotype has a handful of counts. This chain's CDR3 is CSARTGTDYGYTF. The CDR3, as DNA: TGCAGTGCGCGAACCGGGACAGACTATGGCTACACCTTC. The rearrangement joins TRBV20-1 to TRBJ1-2, with TRBD1 matching 7 bases. Germline V lookup: CDR1 DFQATT, CDR2 SNEGSKA (reference sequence). Losses at the gene ends were 6 bases for V and 3 bases for J; bases not matched to a gene: 7. The CDR3 has 13 amino acids.

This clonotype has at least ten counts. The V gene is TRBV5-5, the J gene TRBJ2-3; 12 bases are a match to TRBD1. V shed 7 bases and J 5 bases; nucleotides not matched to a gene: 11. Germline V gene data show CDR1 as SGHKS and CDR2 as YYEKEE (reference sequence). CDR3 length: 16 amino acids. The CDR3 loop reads CASGPRGQGAGDTQYF. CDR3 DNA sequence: TGTGCCAGCGGCCCCCGGGGACAGGGGGCGGGAGATACGCAGTATTTT.

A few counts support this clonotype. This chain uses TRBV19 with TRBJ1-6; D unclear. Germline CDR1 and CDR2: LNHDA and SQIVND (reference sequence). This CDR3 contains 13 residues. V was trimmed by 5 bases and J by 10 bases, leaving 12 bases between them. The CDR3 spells CASSVGEGSPLHF. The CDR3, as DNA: TGTGCCAGTAGTGTCGGGGAAGGGTCACCCCTCCACTTT. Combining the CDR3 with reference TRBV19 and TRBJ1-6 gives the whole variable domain DGGITQSPKYLFRKEGQNVTLSCEQNLNHDAMYWYRQDPGQGLRLIYYSQIVNDFQKGDIAEGYSVSREKKESFPLTVTSAQKNPTAFYLCASSVGEGSPLHFGNGTRLTVT.

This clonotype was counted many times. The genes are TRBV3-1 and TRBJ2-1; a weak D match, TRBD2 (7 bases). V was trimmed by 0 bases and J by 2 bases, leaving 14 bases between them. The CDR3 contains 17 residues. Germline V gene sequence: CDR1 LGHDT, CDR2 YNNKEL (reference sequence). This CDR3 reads CASSQDGAGAPYNEQFF. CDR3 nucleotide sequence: TGTGCCAGCAGCCAAGATGGGGCGGGGGCCCCCTACAATGAGCAGTTCTTC.

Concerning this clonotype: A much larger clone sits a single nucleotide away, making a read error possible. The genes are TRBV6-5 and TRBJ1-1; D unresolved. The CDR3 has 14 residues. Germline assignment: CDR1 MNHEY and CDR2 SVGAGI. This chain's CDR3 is CASSHSMWNTEAFF. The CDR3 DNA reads TGTGCCAGCAGTCACTCGATGTGGAACACTGAAGCTTTCTTT.

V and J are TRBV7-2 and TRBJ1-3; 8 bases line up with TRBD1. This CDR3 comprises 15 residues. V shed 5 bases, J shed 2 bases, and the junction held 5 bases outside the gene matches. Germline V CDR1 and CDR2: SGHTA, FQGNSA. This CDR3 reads CASSPGGTAGNTIYF. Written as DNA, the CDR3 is TGTGCCAGCAGCCCAGGGGGCACAGCTGGAAACACCATATATTTT.

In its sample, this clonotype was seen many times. The CDR3 coding sequence is TGTGCCAGCAGTTCTAGGAGCCGCCCCCAAGTCCCAGGAGGCGGGACGTCTATGGGCTACACCTTC. This gives the protein CASSSRSRPQVPGGGTSMGYTF. The V and J genes are TRBV28 and TRBJ1-2; TRBD1 is a possible D gene (5 bases). CDR1 is MDHEN, CDR2 SYDVKM, per germline. V lost 4 bases to trimming and J lost 8 bases, with 41 bases between them. The CDR3 consists of 22 residues.

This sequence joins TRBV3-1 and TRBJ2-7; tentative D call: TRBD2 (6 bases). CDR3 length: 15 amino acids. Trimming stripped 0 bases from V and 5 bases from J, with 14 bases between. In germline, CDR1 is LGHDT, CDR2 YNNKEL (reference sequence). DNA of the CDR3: TGTGCCAGCAGCCAAGATTGGAGGGGATCCCACGAGCAGTACTTC. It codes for CASSQDWRGSHEQYF.

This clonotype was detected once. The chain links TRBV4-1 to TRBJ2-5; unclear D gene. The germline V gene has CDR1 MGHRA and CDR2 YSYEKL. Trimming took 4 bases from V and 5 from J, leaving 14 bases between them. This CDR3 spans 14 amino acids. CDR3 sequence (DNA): TGCGCCAGCAGCCCCAGTACGTATGGGGAGACCCAGTACTTC. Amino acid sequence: CASSPSTYGETQYF.

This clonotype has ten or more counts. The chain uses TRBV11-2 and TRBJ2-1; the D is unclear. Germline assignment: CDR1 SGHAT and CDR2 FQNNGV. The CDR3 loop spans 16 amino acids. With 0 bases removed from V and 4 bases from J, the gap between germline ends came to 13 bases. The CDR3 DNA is TGTGCCAGCAGCTTAGAGAGAGACAAAGGATACAATGAGCAGTTCTTC. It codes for CASSLERDKGYNEQFF. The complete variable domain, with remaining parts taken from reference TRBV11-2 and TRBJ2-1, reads EAGVAQSPRYKIIEKRQSVAFWCNPISGHATLYWYQQILGQGPKLLIQFQNNGVVDDSQLPKDRFSAERLKGVDSTLKIQPAKLEDSAVYLCASSLERDKGYNEQFFGPGTRLTVL.

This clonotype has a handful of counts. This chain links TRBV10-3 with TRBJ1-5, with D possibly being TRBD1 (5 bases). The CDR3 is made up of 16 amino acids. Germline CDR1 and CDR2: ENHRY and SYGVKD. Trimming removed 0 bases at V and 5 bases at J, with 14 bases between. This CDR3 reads CAISESGGGGDQPQHF. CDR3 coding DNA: TGTGCCATCAGTGAGTCGGGCGGGGGAGGAGATCAGCCCCAGCATTTT.

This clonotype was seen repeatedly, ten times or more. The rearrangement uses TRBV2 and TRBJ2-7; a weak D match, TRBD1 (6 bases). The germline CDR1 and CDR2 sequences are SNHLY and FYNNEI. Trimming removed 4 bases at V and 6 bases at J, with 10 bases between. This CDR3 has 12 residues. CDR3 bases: TGTGCCAGCAGTGGGACAGACTTCGAGCAGTACTTC. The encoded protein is CASSGTDFEQYF.

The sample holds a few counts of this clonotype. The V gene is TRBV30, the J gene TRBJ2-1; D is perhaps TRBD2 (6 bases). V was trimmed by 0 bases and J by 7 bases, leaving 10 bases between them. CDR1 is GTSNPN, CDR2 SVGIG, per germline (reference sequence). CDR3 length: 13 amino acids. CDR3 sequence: CAWSVRRGNEQFF. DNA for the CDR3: TGTGCCTGGAGTGTACGTCGGGGGAATGAGCAGTTCTTC. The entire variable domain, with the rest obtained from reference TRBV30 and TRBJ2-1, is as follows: SQTIHQWPATLVQPVGSPLSLECTVEGTSNPNLYWYRQAAGRGLQLLFYSVGIGQISSEVPQNLSASRPQDRQFILSSKKLLLSDSGFYLCAWSVRRGNEQFFGPGTRLTVL.

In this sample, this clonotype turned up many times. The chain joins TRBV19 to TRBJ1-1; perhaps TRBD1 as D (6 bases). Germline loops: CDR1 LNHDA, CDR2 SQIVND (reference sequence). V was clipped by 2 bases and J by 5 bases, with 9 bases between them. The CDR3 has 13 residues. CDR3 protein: CASSIQGRTEAFF. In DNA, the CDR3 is TGTGCCAGTAGTATACAGGGGAGGACTGAAGCTTTCTTT.

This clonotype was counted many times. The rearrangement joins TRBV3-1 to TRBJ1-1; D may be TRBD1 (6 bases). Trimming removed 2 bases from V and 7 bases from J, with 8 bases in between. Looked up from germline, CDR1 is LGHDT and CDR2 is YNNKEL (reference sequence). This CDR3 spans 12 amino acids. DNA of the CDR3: TGTGCCAGCAGCCAATGGACAGATGAAGCTTTCTTT. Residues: CASSQWTDEAFF.

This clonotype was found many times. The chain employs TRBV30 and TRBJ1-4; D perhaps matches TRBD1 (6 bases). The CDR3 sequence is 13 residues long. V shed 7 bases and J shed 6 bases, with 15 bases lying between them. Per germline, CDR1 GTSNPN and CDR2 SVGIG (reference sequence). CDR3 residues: CAYNRVLDEKLFF. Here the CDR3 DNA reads TGTGCCTACAACAGGGTTTTGGATGAAAAACTGTTTTTT.

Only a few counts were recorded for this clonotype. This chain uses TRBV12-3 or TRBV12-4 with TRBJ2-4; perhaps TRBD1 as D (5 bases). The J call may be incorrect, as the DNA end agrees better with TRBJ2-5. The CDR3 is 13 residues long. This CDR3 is CASSGAYQETQYF. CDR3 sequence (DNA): TGTGCCAGCAGTGGGGCGTACCAAGAGACCCAGTACTTC.

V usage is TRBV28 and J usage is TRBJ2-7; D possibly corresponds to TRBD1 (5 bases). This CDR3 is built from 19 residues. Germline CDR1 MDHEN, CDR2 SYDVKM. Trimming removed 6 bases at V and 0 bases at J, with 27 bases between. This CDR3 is CASSSFTGIIKPSSYEQYF. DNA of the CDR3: TGTGCCAGCAGCTCTTTCACAGGTATCATTAAACCAAGCTCCTACGAGCAGTACTTC.

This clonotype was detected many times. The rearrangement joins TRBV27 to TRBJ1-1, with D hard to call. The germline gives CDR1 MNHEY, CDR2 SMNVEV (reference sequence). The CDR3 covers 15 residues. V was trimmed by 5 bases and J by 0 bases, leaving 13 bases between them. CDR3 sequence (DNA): TGTGCCAGCAGTCAGCGGGGTTTAATGAACACTGAAGCTTTCTTT. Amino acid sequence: CASSQRGLMNTEAFF.

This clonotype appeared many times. DNA for the CDR3: TGTGCCAGCACTTTGGTTGGGTACGGTCAGCCCCAGCATTTT. This codes for CASTLVGYGQPQHF. J is TRBJ1-5 and V is TRBV12-3 or TRBV12-4; D gene unclear. The CDR3 has 14 amino acids. V gave up 7 bases and J gave up 6 bases, with 16 bases separating them.

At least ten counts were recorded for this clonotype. CDR3 DNA: TGTGCCAGCAGTAGACCTAACTCTGGAAACACCATATATTTT. This codes for CASSRPNSGNTIYF. V and J are TRBV28 and TRBJ1-3; no clear D gene. The CDR3 has 14 amino acids. Germline V gene data show CDR1 as MDHEN and CDR2 as SYDVKM. Trimming took off 5 bases at V and 0 bases at J, with 8 bases between the two ends.

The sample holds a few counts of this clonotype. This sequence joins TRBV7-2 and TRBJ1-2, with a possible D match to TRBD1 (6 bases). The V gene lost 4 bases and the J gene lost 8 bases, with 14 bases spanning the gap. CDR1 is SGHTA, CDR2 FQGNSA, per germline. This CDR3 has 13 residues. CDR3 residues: CASSWWTVLGYTF. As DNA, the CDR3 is TGTGCCAGCAGCTGGTGGACAGTTTTAGGCTACACCTTC.